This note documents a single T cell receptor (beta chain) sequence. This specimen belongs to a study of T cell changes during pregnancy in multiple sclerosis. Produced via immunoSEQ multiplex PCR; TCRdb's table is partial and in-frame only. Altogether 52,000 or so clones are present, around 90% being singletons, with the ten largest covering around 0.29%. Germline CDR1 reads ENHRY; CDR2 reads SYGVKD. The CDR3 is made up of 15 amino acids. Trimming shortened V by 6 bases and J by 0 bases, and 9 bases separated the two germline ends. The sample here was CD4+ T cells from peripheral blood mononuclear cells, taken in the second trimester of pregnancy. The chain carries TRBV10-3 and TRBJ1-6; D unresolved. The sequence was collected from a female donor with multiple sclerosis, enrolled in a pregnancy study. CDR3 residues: CAISIESSYNSPLHF. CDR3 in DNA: TGTGCCATCAGCATTGAGAGCTCCTATAATTCACCCCTCCACTTT.